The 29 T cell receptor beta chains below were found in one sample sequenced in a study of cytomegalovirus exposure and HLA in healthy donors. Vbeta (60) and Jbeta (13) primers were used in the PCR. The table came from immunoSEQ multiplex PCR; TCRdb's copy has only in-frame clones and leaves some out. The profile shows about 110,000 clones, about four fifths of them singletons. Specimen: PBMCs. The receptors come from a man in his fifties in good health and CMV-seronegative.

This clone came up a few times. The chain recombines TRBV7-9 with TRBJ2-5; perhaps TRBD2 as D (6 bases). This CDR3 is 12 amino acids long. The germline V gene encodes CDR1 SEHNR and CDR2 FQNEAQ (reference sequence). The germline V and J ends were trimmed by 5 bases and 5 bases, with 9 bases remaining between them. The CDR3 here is CASSGRGETQYF. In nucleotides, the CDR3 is TGTGCCAGCAGCGGGCGGGGTGAGACCCAGTACTTC.

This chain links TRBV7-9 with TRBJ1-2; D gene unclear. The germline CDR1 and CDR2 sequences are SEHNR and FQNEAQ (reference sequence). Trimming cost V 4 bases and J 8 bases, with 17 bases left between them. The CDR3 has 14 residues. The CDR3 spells CASSSTEALPGYTF. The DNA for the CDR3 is TGTGCCAGCAGCTCAACTGAGGCCCTCCCCGGCTACACCTTC.

The CDR3 DNA reads as TGCGCCAGCAGCTTCTCAAATCCCTCCTCAACAGTGGATACGCAGTATTTT. Amino acid sequence: CASSFSNPSSTVDTQYF. The V and J genes are TRBV5-1 and TRBJ2-3; D gene uncertain. The CDR3 spans 17 residues. CDR1 SGHRS and CDR2 YFSETQ come from the germline V gene. Trimming took 2 bases from V and 6 from J, leaving 22 bases between them.

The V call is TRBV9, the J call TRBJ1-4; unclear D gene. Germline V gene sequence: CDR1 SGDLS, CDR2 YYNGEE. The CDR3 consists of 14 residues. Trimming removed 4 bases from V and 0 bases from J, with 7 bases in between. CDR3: CASSPIATNEKLFF. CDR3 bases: TGTGCCAGCAGCCCTATTGCAACTAATGAAAAACTGTTTTTT.

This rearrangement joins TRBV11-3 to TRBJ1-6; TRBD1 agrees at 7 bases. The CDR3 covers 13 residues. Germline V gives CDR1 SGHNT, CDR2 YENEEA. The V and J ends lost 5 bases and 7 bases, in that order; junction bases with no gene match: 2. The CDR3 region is CASSRDSNSPLHF. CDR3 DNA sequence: TGTGCCAGCAGCCGGGACAGCAATTCACCCCTCCACTTT.

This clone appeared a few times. CDR3: CASRTGLPTDTQYF. DNA of the CDR3: TGTGCCAGCCGCACCGGACTTCCCACAGATACGCAGTATTTT. The rearrangement joins TRBV6-1 to TRBJ2-3; maybe TRBD2 (5 bases). Germline CDR1 reads MNHNS; CDR2 reads SASEGT. The CDR3 sequence is 14 residues long. Deletions cut 8 bases from V and 2 bases from J, with 14 bases between.

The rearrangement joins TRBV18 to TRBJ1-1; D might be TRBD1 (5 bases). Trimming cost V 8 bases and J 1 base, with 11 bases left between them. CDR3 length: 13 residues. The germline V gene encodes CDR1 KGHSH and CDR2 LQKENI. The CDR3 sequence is CASHRGGNTEAFF. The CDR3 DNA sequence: TGTGCCAGCCATCGGGGGGGGAACACTGAAGCTTTCTTT.

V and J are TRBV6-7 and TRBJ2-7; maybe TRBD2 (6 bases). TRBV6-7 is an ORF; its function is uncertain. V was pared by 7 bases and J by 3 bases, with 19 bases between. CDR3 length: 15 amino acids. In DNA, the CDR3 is TGTGCCAGCACCCCAGGGACTTCTCGAAACTACGAGCAGTACGTC. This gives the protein CASTPGTSRNYEQYV.

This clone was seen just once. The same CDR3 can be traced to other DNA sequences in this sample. The CDR3 is CAITWEGQAAYGYTF. The CDR3 DNA follows: TGTGCCATCACGTGGGAGGGGCAAGCGGCTTATGGCTACACCTTC. The gene calls are TRBV7-2 and TRBJ1-2; D is possibly TRBD1 (5 bases). Germline lookup yields CDR1 SGHTA and CDR2 FQGNSA. V was clipped by 10 bases and J by 5 bases, with 23 bases between them. This CDR3 has 15 residues.

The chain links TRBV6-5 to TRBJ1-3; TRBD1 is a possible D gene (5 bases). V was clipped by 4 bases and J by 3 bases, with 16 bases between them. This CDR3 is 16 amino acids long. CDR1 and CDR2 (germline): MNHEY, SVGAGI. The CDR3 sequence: CASSSRAQGGGNTIYF. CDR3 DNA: TGTGCCAGCAGTTCTCGGGCCCAGGGTGGTGGAAACACCATATATTTT.

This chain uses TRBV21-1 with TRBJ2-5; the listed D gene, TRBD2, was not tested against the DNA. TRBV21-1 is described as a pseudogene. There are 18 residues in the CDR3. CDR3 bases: TGTGCCAGCAGCGCCCGACTAGCGGGGGGTCCGGATAAAGAGACCCAGTACTTC. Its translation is CASSARLAGGPDKETQYF.

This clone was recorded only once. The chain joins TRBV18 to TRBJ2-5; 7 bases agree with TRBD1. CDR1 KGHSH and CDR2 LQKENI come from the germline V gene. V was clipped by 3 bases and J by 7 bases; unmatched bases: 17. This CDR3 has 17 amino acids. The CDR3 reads CASSPLPRTGISGTQYF. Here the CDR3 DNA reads TGTGCCAGCTCACCGCTTCCTCGGACAGGAATTTCGGGGACCCAGTACTTC.

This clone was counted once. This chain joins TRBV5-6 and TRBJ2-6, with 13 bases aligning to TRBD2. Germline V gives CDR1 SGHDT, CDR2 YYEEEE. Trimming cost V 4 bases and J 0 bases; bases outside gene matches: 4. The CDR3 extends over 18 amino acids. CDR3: CASSLGLAGYSGANVLTF. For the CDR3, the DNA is TGTGCCAGCAGCCTGGGACTAGCGGGGTACTCTGGGGCCAACGTCCTGACTTTC.

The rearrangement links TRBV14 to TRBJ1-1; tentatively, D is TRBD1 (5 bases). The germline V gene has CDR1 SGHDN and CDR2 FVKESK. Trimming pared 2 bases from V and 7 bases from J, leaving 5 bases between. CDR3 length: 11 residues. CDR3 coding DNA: TGTGCCAGCAGCCAAAGGGGTGAAGCTTTCTTT. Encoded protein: CASSQRGEAFF.

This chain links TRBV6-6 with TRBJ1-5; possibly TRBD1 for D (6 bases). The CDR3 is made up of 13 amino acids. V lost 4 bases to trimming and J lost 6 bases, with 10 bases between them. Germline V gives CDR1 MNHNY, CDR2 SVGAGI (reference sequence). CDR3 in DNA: TGTGCCAGCAGTTCAGGGGAGGGTCAGCCCCAGCATTTT. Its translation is CASSSGEGQPQHF.

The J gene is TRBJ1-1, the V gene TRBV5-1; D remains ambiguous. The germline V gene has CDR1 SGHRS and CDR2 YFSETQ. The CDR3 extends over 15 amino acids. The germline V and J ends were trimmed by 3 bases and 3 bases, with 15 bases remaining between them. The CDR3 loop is CASSSWRGLDTEAFF. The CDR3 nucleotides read TGCGCCAGCAGCTCCTGGCGGGGTCTGGACACTGAAGCTTTCTTT.

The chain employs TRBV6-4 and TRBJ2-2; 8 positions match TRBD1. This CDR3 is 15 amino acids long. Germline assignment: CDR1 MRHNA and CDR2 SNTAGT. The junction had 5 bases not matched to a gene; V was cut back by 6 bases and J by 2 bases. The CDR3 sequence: CASSRTGTNTGELFF. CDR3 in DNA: TGTGCCAGCAGCCGGACAGGGACTAACACCGGGGAGCTGTTTTTT.

The CDR3 region has the DNA TGTGCCAGCTCCCCGACAGGGGTTCAGGGCTACACCTTC. This sequence encodes CASSPTGVQGYTF. The chain has TRBV18 and TRBJ1-2; 8 bases map to TRBD1. V dropped 6 bases and J dropped 8; count of bases not matched to a gene: 8. CDR3 length: 13 residues. The V gene's germline CDR1 is KGHSH and CDR2 LQKENI.

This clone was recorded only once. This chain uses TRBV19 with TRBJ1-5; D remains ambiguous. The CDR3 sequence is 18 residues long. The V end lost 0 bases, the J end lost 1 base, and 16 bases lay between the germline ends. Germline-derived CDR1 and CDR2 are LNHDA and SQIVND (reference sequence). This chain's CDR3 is CASSIDIGGRRSNQPQHF. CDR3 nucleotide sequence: TGTGCCAGTAGTATAGATATTGGAGGGCGTAGGAGCAATCAGCCCCAGCATTTT. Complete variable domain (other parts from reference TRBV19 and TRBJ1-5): DGGITQSPKYLFRKEGQNVTLSCEQNLNHDAMYWYRQDPGQGLRLIYYSQIVNDFQKGDIAEGYSVSREKKESFPLTVTSAQKNPTAFYLCASSIDIGGRRSNQPQHFGDGTRLSIL.

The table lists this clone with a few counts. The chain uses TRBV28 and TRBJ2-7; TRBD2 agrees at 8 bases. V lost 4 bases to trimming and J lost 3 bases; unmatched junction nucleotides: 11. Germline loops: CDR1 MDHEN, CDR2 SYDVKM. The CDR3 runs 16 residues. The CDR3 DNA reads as TGTGCCAGCAGTTCGGGAAGGACTAGCTCTTACTACGAGCAGTACGTC. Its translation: CASSSGRTSSYYEQYV.

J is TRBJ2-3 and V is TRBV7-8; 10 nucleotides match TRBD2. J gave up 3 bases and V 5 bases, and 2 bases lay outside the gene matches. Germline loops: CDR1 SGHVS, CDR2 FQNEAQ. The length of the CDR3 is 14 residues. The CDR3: CASSPAGGTDTQYF. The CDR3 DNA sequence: TGTGCCAGCAGCCCAGCGGGGGGGACAGATACGCAGTATTTT.

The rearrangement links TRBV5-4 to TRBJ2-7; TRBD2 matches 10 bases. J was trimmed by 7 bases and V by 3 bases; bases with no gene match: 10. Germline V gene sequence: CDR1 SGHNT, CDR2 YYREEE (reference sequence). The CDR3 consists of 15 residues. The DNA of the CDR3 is TGTGCCAGCAGCTCTCTAGCGGGGGCCCCCCGGGAGCAGTACTTC. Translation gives CASSSLAGAPREQYF. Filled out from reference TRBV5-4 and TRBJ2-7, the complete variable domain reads ETGVTQSPTHLIKTRGQQVTLRCSSQSGHNTVSWYQQALGQGPQFIFQYYREEENGRGNFPPRFSGLQFPNYSSELNVNALELDDSALYLCASSSLAGAPREQYFGPGTRLTVT.

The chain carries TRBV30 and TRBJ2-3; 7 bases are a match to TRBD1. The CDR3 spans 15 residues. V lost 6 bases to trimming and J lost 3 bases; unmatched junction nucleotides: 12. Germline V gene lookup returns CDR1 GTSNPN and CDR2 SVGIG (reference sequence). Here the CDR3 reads CACTWVGGATDTQYF. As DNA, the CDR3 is TGTGCCTGCACATGGGTAGGGGGCGCGACAGATACGCAGTATTTT. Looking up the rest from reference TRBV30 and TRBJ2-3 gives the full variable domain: SQTIHQWPATLVQPVGSPLSLECTVEGTSNPNLYWYRQAAGRGLQLLFYSVGIGQISSEVPQNLSASRPQDRQFILSSKKLLLSDSGFYLCACTWVGGATDTQYFGPGTRLTVL.

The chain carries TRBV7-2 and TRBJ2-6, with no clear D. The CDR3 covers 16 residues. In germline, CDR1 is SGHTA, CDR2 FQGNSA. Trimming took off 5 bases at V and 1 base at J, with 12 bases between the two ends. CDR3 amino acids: CASSLISRSGANVLTF. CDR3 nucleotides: TGTGCCAGCAGCCTAATCAGCAGGTCTGGGGCCAACGTCCTGACTTTC.

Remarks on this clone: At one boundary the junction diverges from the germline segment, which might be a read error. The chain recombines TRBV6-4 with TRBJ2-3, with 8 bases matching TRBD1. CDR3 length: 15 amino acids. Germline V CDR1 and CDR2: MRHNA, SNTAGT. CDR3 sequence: CASSGGTGPLTILHF. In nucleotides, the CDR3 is TGTGCCAGCAGTGGCGGGACAGGCCCACTTACGATTCTACATTTT.

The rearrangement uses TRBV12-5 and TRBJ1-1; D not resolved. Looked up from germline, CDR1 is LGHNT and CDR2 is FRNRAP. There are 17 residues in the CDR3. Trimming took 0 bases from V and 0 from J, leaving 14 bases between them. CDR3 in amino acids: CASGLVLGEHMNTEAFF. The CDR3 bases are TGTGCTAGTGGTTTGGTACTCGGAGAGCACATGAACACTGAAGCTTTCTTT.

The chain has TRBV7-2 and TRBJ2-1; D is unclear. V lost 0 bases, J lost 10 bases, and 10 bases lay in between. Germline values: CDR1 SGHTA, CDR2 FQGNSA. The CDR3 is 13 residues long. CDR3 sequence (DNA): TGTGCCAGCAGCTTAGCAGCCTACGGGGAGCAGTTCTTC. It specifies CASSLAAYGEQFF.

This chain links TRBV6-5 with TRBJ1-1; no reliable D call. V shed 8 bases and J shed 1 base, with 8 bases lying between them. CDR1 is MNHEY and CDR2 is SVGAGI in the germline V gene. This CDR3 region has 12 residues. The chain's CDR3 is CASRRGNTEAFF. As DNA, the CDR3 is TGTGCCAGCCGTCGGGGGAACACTGAAGCTTTCTTT.

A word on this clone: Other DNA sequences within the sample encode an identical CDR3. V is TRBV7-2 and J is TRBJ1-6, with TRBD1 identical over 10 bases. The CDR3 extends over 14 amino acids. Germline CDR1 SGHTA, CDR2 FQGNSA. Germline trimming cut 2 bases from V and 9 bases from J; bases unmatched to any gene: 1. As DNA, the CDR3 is TGTGCCAGCAGCTTACGGACAGGGGGTTCACCCCTCCACTTT. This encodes CASSLRTGGSPLHF.